This T cell receptor beta chain is from a study of TIL therapy for anti-PD-1-resistant metastatic lung cancer. Points from the study as a whole: The baseline peripheral repertoire was partially replaced by infused TIL clonotypes that later decayed. Patients were highly selected, enriched for treatment-naive, never-smoker and oncogene-addicted cases.

J lost 6 bases, V lost 3 bases, and 16 bases had no gene match. Per germline, CDR1 MDHEN and CDR2 SYDVKM. The CDR3 spans 17 residues. Documented time point: pre-treatment sample, taken before nivolumab and TIL therapy. A note on this clone: What it recognizes is unknown.

Sequencing used immunoSEQ v3. The data were produced by immunoSEQ multiplex PCR, yet TCRdb's version contains in-frame clones alone and is incomplete. Here the sample spans under 20,000 clones, about 80% being singletons. The sequences come from blood, collected at baseline. The clonotype comes from a person between 30 and 79 years old with non-small cell lung cancer. This rearrangement joins TRBV28 to TRBJ1-2, with 7 bases that match TRBD1. The DNA for the CDR3 is TGTGCCAGCAGTTTCGGCGGGACAGTCCGGTTTGTGGATGGCTACACCTTC. It is translated as CASSFGGTVRFVDGYTF.